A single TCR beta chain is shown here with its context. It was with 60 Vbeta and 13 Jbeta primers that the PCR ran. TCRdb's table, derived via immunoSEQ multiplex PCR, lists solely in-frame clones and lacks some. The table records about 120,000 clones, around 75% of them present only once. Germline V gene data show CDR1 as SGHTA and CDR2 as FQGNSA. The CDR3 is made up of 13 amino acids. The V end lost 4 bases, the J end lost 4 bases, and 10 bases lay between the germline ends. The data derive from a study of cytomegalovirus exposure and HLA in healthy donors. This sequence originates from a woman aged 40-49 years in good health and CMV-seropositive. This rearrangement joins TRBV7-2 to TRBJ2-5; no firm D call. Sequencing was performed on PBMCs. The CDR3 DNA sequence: TGTGCCAGCAGCTCTACGCCCCGAGAGACCCAGTACTTC. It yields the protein CASSSTPRETQYF.